The 30 T cell receptor beta chains below all came from one sample that was sequenced in a study of blood T cell repertoires in COVID-19 (dated by TCRdb to 2020 to 2022). Libraries were constructed by the immunoSEQ multiplex PCR assay. TCRdb carries this immuneACCESS record with in-frame sequences only. Its versions omit some clonotypes, under half of them owing to an unresolved V gene in the studies checked, with the rest unexplained. This sample holds 200,000 to 250,000 clones; 80% were observed only once. The ten largest make up about 7.7% of the sample. The sequenced sample consisted of PBMCs or T cells enriched from blood (not recorded which). These receptors were collected from a woman aged 40 to 50 with acute COVID-19.

The V and J genes are TRBV6-4 and TRBJ2-2, with TRBD1 matching over 7 bases. The V segment lost 6 bases and the J segment 1 base; nucleotides outside the gene matches: 2. From germline, CDR1 is MRHNA and CDR2 SNTAGT. The CDR3 loop spans 14 amino acids. The CDR3 region is CASRRQGNTGELFF. The CDR3, as DNA: TGTGCCAGCAGAAGACAGGGGAACACCGGGGAGCTGTTTTTT.

The rearrangement uses TRBV5-8 and TRBJ1-6; no reliable D call. There are 15 residues in the CDR3. Germline CDR1 reads SGHTS; CDR2 reads YDEGEE. The ends were cut back, 0 bases at V and 3 bases at J, with 7 bases in the middle. This CDR3 reads CASSLERVYNSPLHF. For the CDR3, the DNA is TGTGCCAGCAGCTTGGAGCGAGTCTATAATTCACCCCTCCACTTT. The full variable domain, completed using reference TRBV5-8 and TRBJ1-6, is EAGVTQSPTHLIKTRGQQATLRCSPISGHTSVYWYQQALGLGLQFLLWYDEGEERNRGNFPPRFSGRQFPNYSSELNVNALELEDSALYLCASSLERVYNSPLHFGNGTRLTVT.

This clone was seen more than once but under ten times. The V gene is TRBV28, the J gene TRBJ2-2; perhaps TRBD1 as D (6 bases). CDR3 length: 14 amino acids. CDR1 and CDR2 from the germline V gene are MDHEN and SYDVKM. V was trimmed by 4 bases and J by 6 bases, leaving 12 bases between them. CDR3 coding DNA: TGTGCCAGCAGTTCTACAGGGTTATCCGGGGAGCTGTTTTTT. The encoded protein is CASSSTGLSGELFF.

The chain recombines TRBV9 with TRBJ1-3, with D possibly TRBD1 on 6 matching bases. Trimming removed 2 bases at V and 0 bases at J, with 9 bases between. This CDR3 region has 15 residues. From germline, CDR1 is SGDLS and CDR2 YYNGEE. CDR3 sequence: CASSVDRSSGNTIYF. The CDR3 nucleotides are TGTGCCAGCAGCGTTGACAGGAGCTCTGGAAACACCATATATTTT.

This chain links TRBV6-5 with TRBJ1-6; D ambiguous. The CDR3 has 13 residues. The germline CDR1 and CDR2 sequences are MNHEY and SVGAGI. Trimming removed 6 bases from V and 6 bases from J, with 9 bases in between. The CDR3 nucleotides are TGTGCCAGCAGAGAGGCGAGTAATTCACCCCTCCACTTT. It is translated as CASREASNSPLHF.

The chain links TRBV5-1 to TRBJ1-1; possibly TRBD1 for D (5 bases). Germline CDR1 reads SGHRS; CDR2 reads YFSETQ. The CDR3 is made up of 15 amino acids. Trimming left V 4 bases short and J 1 base short, with 14 bases between. The CDR3 sequence: CASSDNLGQNTEAFF. DNA for the CDR3: TGCGCCAGCAGCGACAACCTTGGACAGAACACTGAAGCTTTCTTT.

The CDR3 sequence is CASSFGAGRHNEQFF. For the CDR3, the DNA is TGTGCCAGCAGCTTTGGGGCGGGGAGACACAATGAGCAGTTCTTC. The genes are TRBV7-2 and TRBJ2-1; perhaps TRBD2 as D (6 bases). Germline CDR1 SGHTA, CDR2 FQGNSA. V was trimmed by 3 bases and J by 5 bases, leaving 14 bases between them. The CDR3 is made up of 15 amino acids.

The chain recombines TRBV9 with TRBJ2-7; TRBD2 matches 7 bases. The germline V gene encodes CDR1 SGDLS and CDR2 YYNGEE. The junction had 9 bases not matched to a gene; V was cut back by 4 bases and J by 2 bases. The CDR3 is 15 amino acids. Written as DNA, the CDR3 is TGTGCCAGCAGCACACAAGGGACTACCGCCTACGAGCAGTACTTC. It translates to CASSTQGTTAYEQYF.

The chain carries TRBV25-1 and TRBJ2-2; the D gene is possibly TRBD2 (6 bases). V lost 5 bases and J lost 4, with 20 bases in between. The CDR3 is 17 amino acids. Germline CDR1 is MGHDK and CDR2 is SYGVNS. CDR3 amino acids: CASSSPPGRGITGELFF. In DNA, the CDR3 is TGTGCCAGCAGTTCCCCCCCGGGGCGGGGAATCACCGGGGAGCTGTTTTTT.

The gene calls are TRBV6-5 and TRBJ1-6, with 10 positions matching TRBD1. The germline V gene has CDR1 MNHEY and CDR2 SVGAGI. With V trimmed by 7 bases and J by 9 bases, 9 bases remained unmatched. CDR3 length: 15 residues. The CDR3 nucleotides read TGTGCCAGCACTCCGAGCGGGACAGGGGTTTCACCCCTCCACTTT. Translating gives CASTPSGTGVSPLHF.

Only a few counts were recorded for this clone. V is TRBV5-1 and J is TRBJ1-4; 7 nucleotides match TRBD1. Trimming cost V 0 bases and J 8 bases; bases outside gene matches: 4. CDR1 is SGHRS, CDR2 YFSETQ, per germline. The CDR3 length is 14 residues. CDR3 in amino acids: CASSLDRGREKLFF. The DNA of the CDR3 is TGCGCCAGCAGCTTGGACAGGGGAAGGGAAAAACTGTTTTTT.

The rearrangement joins TRBV29-1 to TRBJ2-5; TRBD2 is a possible D gene (6 bases). With 8 bases removed from V and 1 base from J, the gap between germline ends came to 14 bases. The CDR3 runs to 13 residues. Germline V CDR1 and CDR2: SQVTM, ANQGSEA. The CDR3 is CSSRRDFQETQYF. CDR3 DNA sequence: TGCAGCTCCCGCCGGGACTTCCAAGAGACCCAGTACTTC.

V gene TRBV3-1 (or the pseudogene TRBV3-2) combines with J gene TRBJ2-7; 13 nucleotides agree with TRBD2. This CDR3 is built from 16 residues. V trimming: 4 bases; J trimming: 8 bases; junction bases outside the gene matches: 11. Germline-derived CDR1 and CDR2 are LGHDT and YNNKEL (reference sequence). The CDR3: CASSLGLAGADGKQYF. Written as DNA, the CDR3 is TGTGCCAGCAGCCTCGGACTAGCGGGAGCCGATGGGAAGCAGTACTTC.

This clone was found once. The J gene is TRBJ2-1, the V gene TRBV27, with D tentatively TRBD2 (5 bases). The CDR3 is 19 amino acids. Germline assignment: CDR1 MNHEY and CDR2 SMNVEV (reference sequence). Trimming took 7 bases from V and 0 from J, leaving 25 bases between them. The CDR3 reads CASILLAPSILSSYNEQFF. The CDR3 DNA reads as TGTGCCAGCATCTTGTTAGCGCCGTCTATCCTTAGCTCCTACAATGAGCAGTTCTTC.

CDR3: CASSLNAADTQYF. The CDR3 bases are TGTGCCAGCAGCTTAAATGCTGCGGATACGCAGTATTTT. This rearrangement joins TRBV7-3 to TRBJ2-3; D not resolved. This CDR3 spans 13 amino acids. V was clipped by 1 base and J by 6 bases, with 8 bases between them. Germline assignment: CDR1 SGHTA and CDR2 FQGTGA.

The chain couples TRBV7-2 to TRBJ2-5; D unresolved. Germline assignment: CDR1 SGHTA and CDR2 FQGNSA. V lost 1 base and J 4 bases, leaving 7 bases between the germline ends. The CDR3 has 13 residues. The CDR3 sequence: CASSLDGRETQYF. The CDR3 nucleotides read TGTGCCAGCAGCTTAGATGGCAGAGAGACCCAGTACTTC.

The chain is built from TRBV19 and TRBJ2-7; 7 nucleotides line up with TRBD2. J gave up 1 base and V 3 bases, and 6 bases lay outside the gene matches. This CDR3 contains 15 residues. Germline values: CDR1 LNHDA, CDR2 SQIVND (reference sequence). The chain's CDR3 is CASSIGSGASYEQYF. As DNA, the CDR3 is TGTGCCAGTAGTATTGGGAGCGGGGCGTCCTACGAGCAGTACTTC.

The gene calls are TRBV11-3 and TRBJ2-7; no reliable D call. V was pared by 3 bases and J by 2 bases, with 8 bases between. CDR1 and CDR2 (germline): SGHNT, YENEEA. CDR3 size: 13 residues. The CDR3 sequence is CASSFQEAYEQYF. The CDR3 DNA is TGTGCCAGCAGCTTTCAGGAAGCCTACGAGCAGTACTTC. Supplemented by reference TRBV11-3 and TRBJ2-7, the full variable domain reads EAGVVQSPRYKIIEKKQPVAFWCNPISGHNTLYWYLQNLGQGPELLIRYENEEAVDDSQLPKDRFSAERLKGVDSTLKIQPAELGDSAVYLCASSFQEAYEQYFGPGTRLTVT.

V and J are TRBV5-1 and TRBJ1-2; 7 nucleotides agree with TRBD1. Trimming at V came to 7 bases and at J to 1 base, leaving 13 bases not matched to a gene. The CDR3 runs to 16 residues. Germline CDR1 reads SGHRS; CDR2 reads YFSETQ. As DNA, the CDR3 is TGCGCCAGCTCCTCTCAAGGGACAGACCTTAACTATGGCTACACCTTC. Protein: CASSSQGTDLNYGYTF.

There are a few counts of this clone. This sequence joins TRBV24-1 and TRBJ2-7, with TRBD1 as a possible D gene (6 bases). Looked up from germline, CDR1 is KGHDR and CDR2 is SFDVKD. Deletions cut 3 bases from V and 0 bases from J, with 14 bases between. The CDR3 is made up of 16 amino acids. The CDR3 coding sequence is TGTGCCACCAGTGATCCAGGGGCAGGGACCTCCTACGAGCAGTACTTC. The encoded protein is CATSDPGAGTSYEQYF.

This clone was counted a few times. The chain employs TRBV30 and TRBJ2-2; the match to TRBD2 covers 11 bases. The CDR3 loop spans 16 amino acids. Per germline, CDR1 GTSNPN and CDR2 SVGIG (reference sequence). The CDR3 DNA follows: TGTGCGACTAGCGGGACGGGCCGGGGGAACACCGGGGAGCTGTTTTTT. This translates into CATSGTGRGNTGELFF.

This sequence joins TRBV6-4 and TRBJ2-3; TRBD2 might be the D (6 bases). CDR1 MRHNA and CDR2 SNTAGT come from the germline V gene. V gave up 5 bases and J gave up 3 bases, with 12 bases separating them. This CDR3 is 14 amino acids long. CDR3: CASSRGLATDTQYF. As DNA, the CDR3 is TGTGCCAGCAGTAGGGGCCTAGCGACAGATACGCAGTATTTT.

This chain links TRBV11-2 with TRBJ1-3; D gene uncertain. V lost 3 bases and J lost 0, with 6 bases in between. The CDR3 sequence is 14 residues long. Germline assignment: CDR1 SGHAT and CDR2 FQNNGV. In DNA form, the CDR3 reads TGTGCCAGCAGCTTCAGGATCTCTGGAAACACCATATATTTT. Its protein product is CASSFRISGNTIYF.

CDR3 protein: CASSSPGTEAFF. In DNA, the CDR3 is TGTGCCAGCAGTTCGCCGGGCACTGAAGCTTTCTTT. The chain combines TRBV28 with TRBJ1-1; D is unresolved. Germline CDR1 reads MDHEN; CDR2 reads SYDVKM. Trimming took off 4 bases at V and 4 bases at J, with 7 bases between the two ends. The CDR3 length is 12 residues.

The genes are TRBV7-2 and TRBJ1-3, with D unclear. This CDR3 is 13 amino acids long. The V end lost 2 bases, the J end lost 0 bases, and 2 bases lay between the germline ends. From germline, CDR1 is SGHTA and CDR2 FQGNSA. The CDR3 loop is CASSLLSGNTIYF. DNA for the CDR3: TGTGCCAGCAGCTTACTCTCTGGAAACACCATATATTTT.

The V gene is TRBV9, the J gene TRBJ2-1, with 8 bases matching TRBD2. Germline V gene lookup returns CDR1 SGDLS and CDR2 YYNGEE. This CDR3 contains 15 residues. Trimming at V came to 0 bases and at J to 6 bases, leaving 5 bases not matched to a gene. This CDR3 reads CASSVDGRALNEQFF. In DNA form, the CDR3 reads TGTGCCAGCAGCGTAGACGGGAGGGCCCTCAATGAGCAGTTCTTC.

The chain carries TRBV5-1 and TRBJ2-1; D ambiguous. Germline V gives CDR1 SGHRS, CDR2 YFSETQ. The V end was cut by 0 bases, the J end by 8 bases, with 9 bases between. The CDR3 has 13 amino acids. The CDR3 spells CASSLELRYEQFF. CDR3 nucleotide sequence: TGCGCCAGCAGCTTGGAACTGCGGTATGAGCAGTTCTTC. Based on the CDR3 plus reference TRBV5-1 and TRBJ2-1, the full variable domain is KAGVTQTPRYLIKTRGQQVTLSCSPISGHRSVSWYQQTPGQGLQFLFEYFSETQRNKGNFPGRFSGRQFSNSRSEMNVSTLELGDSALYLCASSLELRYEQFFGPGTRLTVL.

There are many counts of this clone. The chain couples TRBV6-6 to TRBJ2-1, with 11 bases matching TRBD2. CDR1 MNHNY and CDR2 SVGAGI come from the germline V gene (reference sequence). The CDR3 length is 15 residues. V dropped 6 bases and J dropped 2; count of bases not matched to a gene: 3. The CDR3 region is CASRHSGGAYNEQFF. The CDR3 DNA reads TGTGCCAGCAGGCATAGCGGGGGGGCCTACAATGAGCAGTTCTTC.

The V and J genes are TRBV5-4 and TRBJ1-4, with a possible D match to TRBD1 (6 bases). This CDR3 region has 14 residues. Germline V gives CDR1 SGHNT, CDR2 YYREEE (reference sequence). Trimming took 4 bases from V and 2 from J, leaving 9 bases between them. The CDR3 nucleotides read TGTGCCAGCAGCCCGGGGGGCACTAATGAAAAACTGTTTTTT. It codes for CASSPGGTNEKLFF.

This chain joins TRBV5-4 and TRBJ1-5; D is ambiguous. Germline assignment: CDR1 SGHNT and CDR2 YYREEE (reference sequence). The CDR3 covers 12 residues. V lost 4 bases, J lost 5 bases, and 7 bases lay in between. CDR3 nucleotides: TGTGCCAGCAGCCTAGAGGATCAGCCCCAGCATTTT. Its translation is CASSLEDQPQHF.